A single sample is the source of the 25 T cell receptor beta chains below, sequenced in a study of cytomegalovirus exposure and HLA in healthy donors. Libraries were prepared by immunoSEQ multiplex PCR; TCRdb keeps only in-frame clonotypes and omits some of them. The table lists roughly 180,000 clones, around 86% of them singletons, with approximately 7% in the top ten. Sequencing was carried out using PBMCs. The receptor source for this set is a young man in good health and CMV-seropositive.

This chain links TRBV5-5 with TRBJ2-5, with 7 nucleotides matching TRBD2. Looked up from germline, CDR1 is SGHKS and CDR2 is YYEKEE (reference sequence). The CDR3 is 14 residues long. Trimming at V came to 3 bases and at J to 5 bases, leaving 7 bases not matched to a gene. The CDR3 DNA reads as TGTGCCAGCAGCTCGGGGTGGGGAGGGGAGACCCAGTACTTC. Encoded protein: CASSSGWGGETQYF.

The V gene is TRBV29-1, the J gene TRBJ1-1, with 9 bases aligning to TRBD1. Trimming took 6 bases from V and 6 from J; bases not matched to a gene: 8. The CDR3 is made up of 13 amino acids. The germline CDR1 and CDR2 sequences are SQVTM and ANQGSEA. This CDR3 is CSVPGTGSPEAFF. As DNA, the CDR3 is TGCAGCGTCCCCGGGACAGGGTCCCCTGAAGCTTTCTTT.

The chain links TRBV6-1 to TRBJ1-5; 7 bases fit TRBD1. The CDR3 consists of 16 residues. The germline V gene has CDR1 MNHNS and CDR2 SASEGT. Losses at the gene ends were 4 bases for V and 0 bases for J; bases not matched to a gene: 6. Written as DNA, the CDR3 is TGTGCCAGCAGTGGGACAGGTCCTTATAGCAATCAGCCCCAGCATTTT. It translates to CASSGTGPYSNQPQHF.

Written as DNA, the CDR3 is TGTGCCAGCAGCTTTCGGACTTCCCGAAACTATGGCTACACCTTC. It translates to CASSFRTSRNYGYTF. The chain combines TRBV5-6 with TRBJ1-2; D is uncertain. Looked up from germline, CDR1 is SGHDT and CDR2 is YYEEEE. V lost 2 bases and J lost 2, with 13 bases in between. This CDR3 has 15 amino acids.

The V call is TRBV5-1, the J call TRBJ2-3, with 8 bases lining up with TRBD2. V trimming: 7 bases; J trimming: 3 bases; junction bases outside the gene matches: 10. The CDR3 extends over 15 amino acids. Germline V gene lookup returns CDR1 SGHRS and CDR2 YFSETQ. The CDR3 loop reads CASGLTGGRTDTQYF. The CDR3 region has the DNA TGCGCCAGCGGTCTAACGGGGGGGCGAACAGATACGCAGTATTTT.

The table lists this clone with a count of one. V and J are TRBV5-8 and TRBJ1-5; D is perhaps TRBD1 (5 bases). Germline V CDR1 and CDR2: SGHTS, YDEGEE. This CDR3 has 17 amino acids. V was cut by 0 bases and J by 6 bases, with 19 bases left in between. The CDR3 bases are TGTGCCAGCAGCTTGGAGCTCGGGGCGACTATACGTCAGCCCCAGCATTTT. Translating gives CASSLELGATIRQPQHF.

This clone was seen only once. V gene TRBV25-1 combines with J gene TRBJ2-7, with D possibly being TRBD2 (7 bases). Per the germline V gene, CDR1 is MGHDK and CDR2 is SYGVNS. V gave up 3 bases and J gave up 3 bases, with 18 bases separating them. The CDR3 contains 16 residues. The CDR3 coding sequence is TGTGCCAGCAGTGACTACCCAACGCGGGGGCACTACGAGCAGTACTTC. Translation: CASSDYPTRGHYEQYF.

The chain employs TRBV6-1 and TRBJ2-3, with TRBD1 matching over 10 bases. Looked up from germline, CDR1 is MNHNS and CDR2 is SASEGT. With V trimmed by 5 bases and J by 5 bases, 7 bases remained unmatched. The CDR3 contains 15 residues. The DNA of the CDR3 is TGTGCCAGCAGTAACCGGGACAGGGGAATAGATACGCAGTATTTT. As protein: CASSNRDRGIDTQYF.

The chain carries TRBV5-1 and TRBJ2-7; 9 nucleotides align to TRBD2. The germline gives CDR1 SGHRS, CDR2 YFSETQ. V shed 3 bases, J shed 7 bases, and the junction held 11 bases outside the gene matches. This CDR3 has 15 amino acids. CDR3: CASSYAGLANDEQYF. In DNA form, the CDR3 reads TGCGCCAGCAGCTACGCGGGACTAGCCAATGATGAGCAGTACTTC.

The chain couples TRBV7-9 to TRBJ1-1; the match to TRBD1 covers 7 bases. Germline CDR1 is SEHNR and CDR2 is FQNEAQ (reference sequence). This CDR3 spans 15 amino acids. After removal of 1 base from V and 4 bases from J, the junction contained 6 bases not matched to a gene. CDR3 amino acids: CASSLVQGEGTEAFF. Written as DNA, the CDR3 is TGTGCCAGCAGCTTAGTCCAGGGGGAGGGCACTGAAGCTTTCTTT.

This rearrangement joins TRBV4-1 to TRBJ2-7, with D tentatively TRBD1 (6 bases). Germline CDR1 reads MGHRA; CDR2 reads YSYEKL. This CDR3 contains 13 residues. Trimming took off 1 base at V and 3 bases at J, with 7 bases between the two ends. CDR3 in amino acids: CASSQGGGYEQYF. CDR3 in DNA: TGCGCCAGCAGCCAAGGAGGGGGCTACGAGCAGTACTTC.

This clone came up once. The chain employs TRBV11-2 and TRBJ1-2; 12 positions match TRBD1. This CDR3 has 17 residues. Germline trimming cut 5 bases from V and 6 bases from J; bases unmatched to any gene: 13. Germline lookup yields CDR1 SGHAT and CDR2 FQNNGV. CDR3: CASSLSSGTGGRDGYTF. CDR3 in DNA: TGTGCCAGCAGCCTCTCGTCCGGGACAGGGGGCCGGGATGGCTACACCTTC. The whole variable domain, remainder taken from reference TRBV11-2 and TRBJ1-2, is EAGVAQSPRYKIIEKRQSVAFWCNPISGHATLYWYQQILGQGPKLLIQFQNNGVVDDSQLPKDRFSAERLKGVDSTLKIQPAKLEDSAVYLCASSLSSGTGGRDGYTFGSGTRLTVV.

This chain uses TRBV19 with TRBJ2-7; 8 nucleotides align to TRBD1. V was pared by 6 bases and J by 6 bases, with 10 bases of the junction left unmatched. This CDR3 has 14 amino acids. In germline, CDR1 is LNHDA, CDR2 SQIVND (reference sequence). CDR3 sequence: CASSPQGARGEQYF. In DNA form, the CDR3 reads TGTGCCAGTAGCCCGCAGGGGGCTAGGGGCGAGCAGTACTTC.

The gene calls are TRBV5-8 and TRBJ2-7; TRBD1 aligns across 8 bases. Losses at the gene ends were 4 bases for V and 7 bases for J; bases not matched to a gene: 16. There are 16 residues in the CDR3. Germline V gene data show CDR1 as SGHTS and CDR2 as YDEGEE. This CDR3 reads CASSHSPGQGSGEQYF. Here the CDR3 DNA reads TGTGCCAGCAGCCATTCCCCCGGACAGGGATCAGGAGAGCAGTACTTC.

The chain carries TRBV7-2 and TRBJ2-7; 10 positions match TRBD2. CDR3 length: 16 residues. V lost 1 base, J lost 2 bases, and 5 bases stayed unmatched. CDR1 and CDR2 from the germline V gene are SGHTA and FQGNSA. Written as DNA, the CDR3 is TGTGCCAGCAGCTTAGATCGCGGACTAGCGGCCTACGAGCAGTACTTC. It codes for CASSLDRGLAAYEQYF.

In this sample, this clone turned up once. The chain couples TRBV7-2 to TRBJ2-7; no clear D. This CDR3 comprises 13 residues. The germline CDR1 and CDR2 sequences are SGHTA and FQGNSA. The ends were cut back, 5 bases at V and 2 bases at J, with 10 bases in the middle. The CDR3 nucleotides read TGTGCCAGCAGCCTCGTCGGTACCTACGAGCAGTACTTC. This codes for CASSLVGTYEQYF.

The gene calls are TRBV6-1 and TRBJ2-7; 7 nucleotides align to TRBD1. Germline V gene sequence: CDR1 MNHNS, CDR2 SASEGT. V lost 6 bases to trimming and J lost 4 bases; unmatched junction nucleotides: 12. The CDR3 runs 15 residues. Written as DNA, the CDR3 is TGTGCCAGCAGCCCGTTCTCGAAGGGGGCTTACGAGCAGTACTTC. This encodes CASSPFSKGAYEQYF.

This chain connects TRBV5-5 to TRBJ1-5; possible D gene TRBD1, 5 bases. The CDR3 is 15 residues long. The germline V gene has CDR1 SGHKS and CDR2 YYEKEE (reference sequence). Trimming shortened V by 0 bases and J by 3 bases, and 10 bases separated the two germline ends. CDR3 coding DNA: TGTGCCAGCAGCTTGGTACAGGAAATCAATCAGCCCCAGCATTTT. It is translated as CASSLVQEINQPQHF.

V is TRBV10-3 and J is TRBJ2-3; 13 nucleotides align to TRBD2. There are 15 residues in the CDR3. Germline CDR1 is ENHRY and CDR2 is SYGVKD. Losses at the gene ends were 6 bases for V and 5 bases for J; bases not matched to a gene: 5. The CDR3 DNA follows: TGTGCCATCAGCGCCGGGACTAGCGGGGTAGATACGCAGTATTTT. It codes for CAISAGTSGVDTQYF.

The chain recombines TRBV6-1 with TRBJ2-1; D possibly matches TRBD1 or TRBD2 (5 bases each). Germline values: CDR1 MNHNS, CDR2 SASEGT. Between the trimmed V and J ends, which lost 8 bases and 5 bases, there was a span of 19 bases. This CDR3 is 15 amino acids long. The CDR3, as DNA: TGTGCCAGCGGAGAGGGGCTACTTGTTAACAATGAGCAGTTCTTC. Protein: CASGEGLLVNNEQFF.

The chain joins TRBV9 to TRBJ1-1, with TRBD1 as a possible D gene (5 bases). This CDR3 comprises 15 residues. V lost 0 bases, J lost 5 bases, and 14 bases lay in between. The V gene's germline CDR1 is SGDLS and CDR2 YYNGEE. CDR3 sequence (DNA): TGTGCCAGCAGCGTAGGAACAGGCCCAAGGACTGAAGCTTTCTTT. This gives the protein CASSVGTGPRTEAFF.

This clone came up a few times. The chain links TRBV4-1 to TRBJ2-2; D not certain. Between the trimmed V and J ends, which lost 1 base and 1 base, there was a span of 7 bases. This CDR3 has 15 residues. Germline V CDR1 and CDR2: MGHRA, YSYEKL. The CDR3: CASSQARMNTGELFF. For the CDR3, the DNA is TGCGCCAGCAGCCAAGCCCGGATGAACACCGGGGAGCTGTTTTTT.

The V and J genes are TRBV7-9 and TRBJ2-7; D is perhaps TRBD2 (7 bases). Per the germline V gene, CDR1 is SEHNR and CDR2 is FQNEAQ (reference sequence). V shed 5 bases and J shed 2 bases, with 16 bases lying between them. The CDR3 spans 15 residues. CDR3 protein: CASSGARGGPYEQYF. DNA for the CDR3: TGTGCCAGCAGCGGTGCCCGCGGGGGCCCCTACGAGCAGTACTTC. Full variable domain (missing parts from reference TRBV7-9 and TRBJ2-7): DTGVSQNPRHKITKRGQNVTFRCDPISEHNRLYWYRQTLGQGPEFLTYFQNEAQLEKSRLLSDRFSAERPKGSFSTLEIQRTEQGDSAMYLCASSGARGGPYEQYFGPGTRLTVT.

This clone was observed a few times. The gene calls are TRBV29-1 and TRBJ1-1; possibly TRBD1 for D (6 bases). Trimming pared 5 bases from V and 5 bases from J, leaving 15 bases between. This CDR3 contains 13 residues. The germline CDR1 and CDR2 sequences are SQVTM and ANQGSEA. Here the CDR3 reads CSVPKGGYTEAFF. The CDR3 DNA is TGCAGCGTTCCTAAGGGGGGGTATACTGAAGCTTTCTTT.

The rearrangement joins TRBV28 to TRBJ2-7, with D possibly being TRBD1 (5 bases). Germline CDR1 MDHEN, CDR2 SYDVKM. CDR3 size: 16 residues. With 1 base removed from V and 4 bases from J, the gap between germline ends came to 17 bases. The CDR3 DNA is TGTGCCAGCAGTTTATTTAATTCAGGACAACCGTACGAGCAGTACTTC. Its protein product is CASSLFNSGQPYEQYF.